A single sample gave rise to the 25 T cell receptor beta chains below, sequenced in a study of human thymus T cells. Measured with immunoSEQ multiplex PCR; TCRdb has only the in-frame clones, and not every one. The sample lists 57,000 or so clones, over 85% occurring once. Sample: blood. All receptors derive from a boy less than two years old with a congenital heart defect but otherwise immunologically healthy.

The chain carries TRBV4-2 and TRBJ2-5; D may correspond to TRBD1 or TRBD2 (5 bases each). Between the trimmed V and J ends, which lost 1 base and 5 bases, there was a span of 20 bases. Germline V gives CDR1 LGHNA, CDR2 YNFKEQ. The CDR3 contains 17 residues. CDR3 DNA sequence: TGTGCCAGCAGCCAAGCTCTCACCGGGGCCTTGTCGGAGACCCAGTACTTC. Translated: CASSQALTGALSETQYF.

The rearrangement links TRBV27 to TRBJ1-2, with TRBD1 matching over 7 bases. This CDR3 has 14 amino acids. Germline V gives CDR1 MNHEY, CDR2 SMNVEV (reference sequence). V dropped 0 bases and J dropped 8; count of bases not matched to a gene: 6. The CDR3 region has the DNA TGTGCCAGCAGTTTATCGAGACAGGGCGGAGGCTACACCTTC. Protein: CASSLSRQGGGYTF.

This chain links TRBV9 with TRBJ2-7, with D possibly TRBD2 on 5 matching bases. The germline V gene has CDR1 SGDLS and CDR2 YYNGEE. V was clipped by 3 bases and J by 2 bases, with 27 bases between them. CDR3 length: 19 amino acids. The CDR3 loop is CASSAPYRDSKGSAYEQYF. The CDR3 nucleotides read TGTGCCAGCAGCGCCCCTTACCGGGATTCGAAGGGATCGGCCTACGAGCAGTACTTC. The variable domain in full, completed from reference TRBV9 and TRBJ2-7, reads DSGVTQTPKHLITATGQRVTLRCSPRSGDLSVYWYQQSLDQGLQFLIQYYNGEERAKGNILERFSAQQFPDLHSELNLSSLELGDSALYFCASSAPYRDSKGSAYEQYFGPGTRLTVT.

This chain uses TRBV5-1 with TRBJ2-5, with TRBD2 matching over 9 bases. Germline V gene sequence: CDR1 SGHRS, CDR2 YFSETQ. V trimming: 4 bases; J trimming: 2 bases; junction bases outside the gene matches: 6. The CDR3 is 15 residues long. The CDR3 DNA reads TGCGCCAGCAGCCGACTACTAGCGGGTCAAGAGACCCAGTACTTC. The encoded protein is CASSRLLAGQETQYF.

The rearrangement links TRBV11-2 to TRBJ2-1, with 7 bases aligning to TRBD2. Germline V gene sequence: CDR1 SGHAT, CDR2 FQNNGV. With V trimmed by 4 bases and J by 0 bases, 12 bases remained unmatched. The CDR3 runs to 18 residues. Here the CDR3 reads CASSSRPLAQSSYNEQFF. The CDR3 nucleotides are TGTGCCAGCAGCTCACGACCACTAGCGCAAAGCTCCTACAATGAGCAGTTCTTC. The full variable domain, in which reference TRBV11-2 and TRBJ2-1 provide the parts outside the CDR3, is EAGVAQSPRYKIIEKRQSVAFWCNPISGHATLYWYQQILGQGPKLLIQFQNNGVVDDSQLPKDRFSAERLKGVDSTLKIQPAKLEDSAVYLCASSSRPLAQSSYNEQFFGPGTRLTVL.

The chain couples TRBV7-2 to TRBJ2-1; 8 bases fit TRBD2. CDR1 is SGHTA, CDR2 FQGNSA, per germline. The CDR3 loop spans 15 amino acids. J was trimmed by 0 bases and V by 5 bases; bases with no gene match: 3. Here the CDR3 reads CASSRGTSSYNEQFF. The CDR3 DNA reads as TGTGCCAGCAGCCGGGGGACTAGCTCCTACAATGAGCAGTTCTTC.

The sample holds one count of this clone. This chain uses TRBV10-3 with TRBJ1-4; 7 bases align to TRBD1. V trimming: 5 bases; J trimming: 2 bases; junction bases outside the gene matches: 2. The length of the CDR3 is 14 residues. Germline-derived CDR1 and CDR2 are ENHRY and SYGVKD. The CDR3, as DNA: TGTGCCATCAGTCCGGGACAGACTAATGAAAAACTGTTTTTT. Protein: CAISPGQTNEKLFF.

This rearrangement joins TRBV4-2 to TRBJ2-7; D is unclear. Between the trimmed V and J ends, which lost 2 bases and 6 bases, there was a span of 11 bases. Germline CDR1 LGHNA, CDR2 YNFKEQ. This CDR3 is 13 amino acids long. CDR3 nucleotide sequence: TGTGCCAGCAGCCAACATGTGAGTTCCGAGCAGTACTTC. This translates into CASSQHVSSEQYF.

The V and J genes are TRBV7-6 and TRBJ2-3, with TRBD1 matching 9 bases. Germline V gene lookup returns CDR1 SGHVS and CDR2 FNYEAQ. The CDR3 is 14 amino acids. The V and J ends lost 5 bases and 6 bases, in that order; junction bases with no gene match: 6. The chain's CDR3 is CASSLDRGWDTQYF. The DNA of the CDR3 is TGTGCCAGCAGCCTGGACAGGGGATGGGATACGCAGTATTTT. Filled out from reference TRBV7-6 and TRBJ2-3, the complete variable domain reads GAGVSQSPRYKVTKRGQDVALRCDPISGHVSLYWYRQALGQGPEFLTYFNYEAQQDKSGLPNDRFSAERPEGSISTLTIQRTEQRDSAMYRCASSLDRGWDTQYFGPGTRLTVL.

The chain has TRBV10-3 and TRBJ2-3, with D perhaps matching TRBD2 (5 bases). The CDR3 has 15 amino acids. V was clipped by 0 bases and J by 5 bases, with 12 bases between them. Germline loops: CDR1 ENHRY, CDR2 SYGVKD. DNA of the CDR3: TGTGCCATCAGTGAGTCGAGAGGGAGCGTAGATACGCAGTATTTT. Residues: CAISESRGSVDTQYF.

The chain employs TRBV29-1 and TRBJ1-2; D might be TRBD1 (6 bases). The CDR3 consists of 14 residues. V was trimmed by 1 base and J by 7 bases, leaving 16 bases between them. CDR1 and CDR2 from the germline V gene are SQVTM and ANQGSEA. This CDR3 reads CSVEGQGGMSGYTF. CDR3 in DNA: TGCAGCGTTGAAGGGCAAGGGGGAATGTCTGGCTACACCTTC.

The CDR3 DNA reads as TGTGCCAGCAGTTTATGGGCAGGGGGCAGCAATCAGCCCCAGCATTTT. Residues: CASSLWAGGSNQPQHF. V is TRBV28 and J is TRBJ1-5, with 8 nucleotides matching TRBD1. The J segment lost 1 base and the V segment lost 0 bases, leaving 2 bases of the junction unmatched. The CDR3 sequence is 16 residues long. Germline CDR1 is MDHEN and CDR2 is SYDVKM.

The J gene is TRBJ2-7, the V gene TRBV16, with a possible D match to TRBD1 (6 bases). CDR3 length: 18 residues. V was shortened by 0 bases and J by 1 base, with 19 bases between the two germline ends. Germline V CDR1 and CDR2: KGHSY, FQNENV. The CDR3 nucleotides are TGTGCCAGCAGCCAATCTCTCCCAGGGGCCCATTCTTCCTACGAGCAGTACTTC. It translates to CASSQSLPGAHSSYEQYF.

This chain joins TRBV7-4 and TRBJ1-3; D remains ambiguous. Germline CDR1 is SGHVT and CDR2 is SQSDAQ. V was shortened by 5 bases and J by 0 bases, with 11 bases between the two germline ends. This CDR3 region has 15 residues. The CDR3 bases are TGTGCCAGCAGCCCCGGACGGGACTCTGGAAACACCATATATTTT. This translates into CASSPGRDSGNTIYF.

The V call is TRBV7-6, the J call TRBJ2-1, with TRBD2 matching 8 bases. This CDR3 has 15 amino acids. The germline gives CDR1 SGHVS, CDR2 FNYEAQ. After removal of 2 bases from V and 7 bases from J, the junction contained 7 bases not matched to a gene. DNA for the CDR3: TGTGCCAGCAGCTTAAACGGGGGGGCCGGTAATGAGCAGTTCTTC. This translates into CASSLNGGAGNEQFF.

The rearrangement joins TRBV19 to TRBJ2-2; D remains unclear. Trimming left V 5 bases short and J 6 bases short, with 7 bases between. CDR1 and CDR2 (germline): LNHDA, SQIVND (reference sequence). This CDR3 contains 12 residues. CDR3 in DNA: TGTGCCAGTAGTGTAGGGCCCGGGGAGCTGTTTTTT. Translation: CASSVGPGELFF.

This rearrangement joins TRBV9 to TRBJ1-1, with a weak D call TRBD1 (5 bases). Germline loops: CDR1 SGDLS, CDR2 YYNGEE. The CDR3 loop spans 14 amino acids. V lost 1 base to trimming and J lost 5 bases, with 12 bases between them. The CDR3, as DNA: TGTGCCAGCAGCGTACGAGACAGACCAACTGAAGCTTTCTTT. Encoded protein: CASSVRDRPTEAFF.

The chain uses TRBV6-1 and TRBJ1-3; a weak D match, TRBD1 (6 bases). Germline CDR1 is MNHNS and CDR2 is SASEGT. Trimming removed 9 bases from V and 0 bases from J, with 12 bases in between. CDR3 length equals 14 residues. DNA for the CDR3: TGTGCCAGTATCAGGGGATACTCTGGAAACACCATATATTTT. Protein: CASIRGYSGNTIYF.

The chain has TRBV19 and TRBJ1-5, with 10 positions matching TRBD1. This CDR3 region has 14 residues. CDR1 LNHDA and CDR2 SQIVND come from the germline V gene (reference sequence). The V and J ends lost 6 bases and 2 bases, in that order; junction bases with no gene match: 1. CDR3 bases: TGTGCCAGTAGGGGGACAGGGGGCAATCAGCCCCAGCATTTT. Translating gives CASRGTGGNQPQHF. The full variable domain, in which reference TRBV19 and TRBJ1-5 provide the parts outside the CDR3, is DGGITQSPKYLFRKEGQNVTLSCEQNLNHDAMYWYRQDPGQGLRLIYYSQIVNDFQKGDIAEGYSVSREKKESFPLTVTSAQKNPTAFYLCASRGTGGNQPQHFGDGTRLSIL.

This chain links TRBV5-1 with TRBJ2-7; D is undetermined. Germline values: CDR1 SGHRS, CDR2 YFSETQ. CDR3 length: 14 residues. Trimming took off 0 bases at V and 2 bases at J, with 9 bases between the two ends. In DNA form, the CDR3 reads TGCGCCAGCAGCTTGGTATCCCCTCCCTACGAGCAGTACTTC. This sequence encodes CASSLVSPPYEQYF.

This rearrangement joins TRBV10-3 to TRBJ1-5; D possibly corresponds to TRBD1 (6 bases). Germline V lookup: CDR1 ENHRY, CDR2 SYGVKD. V gave up 0 bases and J gave up 2 bases, with 14 bases separating them. The CDR3 runs to 17 residues. CDR3 sequence (DNA): TGTGCCATCAGTGAGTCGGCCCTTGCAGGGGGCAATCAGCCCCAGCATTTT. Translating gives CAISESALAGGNQPQHF.

The rearrangement uses TRBV5-8 and TRBJ1-5; no clear D gene. CDR3 length: 16 amino acids. Germline assignment: CDR1 SGHTS and CDR2 YDEGEE. With 0 bases removed from V and 0 bases from J, the gap between germline ends came to 10 bases. Here the CDR3 reads CASSLGVLYSNQPQHF. The CDR3 nucleotides are TGTGCCAGCAGCTTGGGGGTGTTATATAGCAATCAGCCCCAGCATTTT.

This clone was seen a handful of times. For the CDR3, the DNA is TGTGCCAGCAGTTTAGTGCATAATTCACCCCTCCACTTT. Encoded protein: CASSLVHNSPLHF. This chain joins TRBV6-5 and TRBJ1-6; D gene ambiguous. V lost 4 bases, J lost 5 bases, and 6 bases lay in between. Germline CDR1 reads MNHEY; CDR2 reads SVGAGI. The CDR3 has 13 amino acids.

The chain employs TRBV4-3 and TRBJ2-7; possibly TRBD2 for D (6 bases). The germline V gene has CDR1 LGHNA and CDR2 YSLEER. V lost 4 bases and J lost 1, with 14 bases in between. This CDR3 is 15 amino acids long. The CDR3 nucleotides are TGCGCCAGCAGCCCGGGACTGGTCCTATCCTACGAGCAGTACTTC. It translates to CASSPGLVLSYEQYF.

This chain joins TRBV5-6 and TRBJ2-5, with 8 bases fitting TRBD2. Germline values: CDR1 SGHDT, CDR2 YYEEEE. Trimming removed 0 bases from V and 3 bases from J; junction bases left unmatched: 7. There are 16 residues in the CDR3. The CDR3 is CASSLGGGGHKETQYF. DNA for the CDR3: TGTGCCAGCAGCTTGGGCGGCGGGGGGCATAAAGAGACCCAGTACTTC.